Described below is a single TCR beta chain sequence and its context. This clone occurred a few times. Its antigen has not been determined. No much larger clone exists at a distance of one base, and base qualities are not known. The germline V gene supplies CDR1 SGHDN and CDR2 FVKESK. The CDR3, from cysteine to phenylalanine, totals 13 residues. Only the CDR3 portion is preserved as DNA: 39 bases, with reading frame beginning at the first base. V is reduced by 0 bases and J by 6 bases, leaving a spacing of 6 bases between them. The immunoSEQ Assay, a bias-controlled multiplex PCR, was used to amplify TCRbeta CDR3 regions from genomic DNA. From the authors' description of their analysis: Nucleated cell counts per sample were estimated from amplification of reference gene primers within the assay. To quantify the absolute abundance of each unique TCRbeta CDR3 rearrangement, sequence reads were collapsed and filtered. Productive Simpson clonality was computed per sample as the square root of Simpson's diversity index over productive rearrangements. Sourced from immuneACCESS, this table was stored by TCRdb with only in-frame sequences that have V and J called. A share of the clones is absent; for the studies checked, an unresolved V gene accounts for under half, and the remainder has no known explanation. For V, J and clone size, that table is used; D and trimming come from the DNA. This sample lists about 100,000 clones; 85% to 90% were detected once. Together, the top ten hold 5% of the sample.

Whole blood was collected in K2EDTA tubes by collaborating institutions according to the institutions' own protocols. For TCRbeta analysis, collaborators shipped samples as frozen whole blood, isolated PBMCs, or DNA extracted from either of those sample types. The sample is drawn from a study of blood T cell repertoires in COVID-19 (dated by TCRdb to the early 2020s). About the full investigation: The collaborator samples originated in the United States, Italy and Spain and spanned the acute and convalescent phases of COVID-19. The material from the prospective study consisted of cDNA or gDNA derived from T cells, B-cell-depleted T cells, or PBMCs. The dataset comprised deeply sampled blood TCRbeta repertoires from subjects exposed to, actively infected with, or recovered from COVID-19. The repertoires were made available in a free public database intended to serve as a resource for research on the immune response to SARS-CoV-2. The samples were drawn from two sources: the first 160 participants of the ongoing ImmuneRACE study, and fewer than 1,500 subjects contributed by 6 global collaborators. A de-identified subject ID, COVID-19 status, age in years and sex were almost always included in the sample metadata. Where available, HLA class I and class II types were obtained from metadata supplied by the sample provider rather than from assay-based typing. Findings and caveats that apply to the study as a whole: The amount of clinical and demographic metadata varied by source and participant and was provided uncurated.

The chain employs TRBV14 and TRBJ2-1, with no D gene named confidently. Source material: peripheral blood. The TCR comes from a human donor in a cohort sampled during active COVID-19. For the CDR3, the sequence is CASSQDILNEQFF. The nucleotides read TGTGCCAGCAGCCAAGATATTCTCAATGAGCAGTTCTTC. Extended through the reference TRBV14 and TRBJ2-1 proteins, this CDR3 yields the full variable domain: EAGVTQFPSHSVIEKGQTVTLRCDPISGHDNLYWYRRVMGKEIKFLLHFVKESKQDESGMPNNRFLAERTGGTYSTLKVQPAELEDSGVYFCASSQDILNEQFFGPGTRLTVL.